This T cell receptor beta chain originates from a study of shared clonotypes between healthy human individuals. Study-wide findings and caveats: The low donor count limited represented genetic and exposure-history diversity. The rarefaction results pointed to incomplete sorted-subset sequencing despite large depth.

Generated by immunoSEQ multiplex PCR, the TCRdb table keeps only in-frame clones and is missing some. The table records some 1 million clones, roughly 75% of them present only once. The V gene's germline CDR1 is LNHDA and CDR2 SQIVND (reference sequence). The CDR3 length is 12 residues. The ends were cut back, 5 bases at V and 3 bases at J, with 7 bases in the middle. The authors divided CD4+ cells into CD45RA+ naive and CD45RA-negative memory subsets. On this clone: The target antigen is unknown.

The chain is built from TRBV19 and TRBJ1-2; D gene uncertain. The sequenced sample was memory CD4+ T cells sorted from blood. Noted subset: CD45RA-negative fraction. The receptor's source is a man younger than 35 in good health. The CDR3 sequence: CASSGGYYGYTF. The CDR3 DNA reads as TGTGCCAGTAGTGGAGGCTACTATGGCTACACCTTC.